The TCR beta chain under discussion was sequenced for a study of T cells in Graves' hyperthyroidism and ophthalmopathy. Whole-study context: Peripheral blood was drawn at first diagnosis, prior to all treatment.

Regarding the study as a whole: Most thyroid clonotypes expanded above 0.001 appeared in blood too.

The V and J ends lost 4 bases and 0 bases, in that order; junction bases with no gene match: 5. Germline CDR1 and CDR2: SEHNR and FQNEAQ (reference sequence). This CDR3 contains 16 residues. This clonotype showed up many times. Its antigen is unidentified. Amplification of TCR beta CDR3 regions was performed using RNA transcripts as template. Carried out on the TCR CDR3, a first-round RT-PCR used the HTBI primer set. TCRdb recomputed calls from the multiplex PCR reads with MiXCR, one row per CDR3 protein. The sample lists about 350,000 distinct CDR3 sequences; about 15% were seen once. This chain links TRBV7-9 with TRBJ2-3; TRBD1 agrees at 9 bases. The sequencing sample was made of blood. This TCR came from a woman aged 30 to 39 with Graves' hyperthyroidism. Here the CDR3 DNA reads TGTGCCAGCAGCTCTTGGGACAGGGCTAGCACAGATACGCAGTATTTT. This translates into CASSSWDRASTDTQYF.